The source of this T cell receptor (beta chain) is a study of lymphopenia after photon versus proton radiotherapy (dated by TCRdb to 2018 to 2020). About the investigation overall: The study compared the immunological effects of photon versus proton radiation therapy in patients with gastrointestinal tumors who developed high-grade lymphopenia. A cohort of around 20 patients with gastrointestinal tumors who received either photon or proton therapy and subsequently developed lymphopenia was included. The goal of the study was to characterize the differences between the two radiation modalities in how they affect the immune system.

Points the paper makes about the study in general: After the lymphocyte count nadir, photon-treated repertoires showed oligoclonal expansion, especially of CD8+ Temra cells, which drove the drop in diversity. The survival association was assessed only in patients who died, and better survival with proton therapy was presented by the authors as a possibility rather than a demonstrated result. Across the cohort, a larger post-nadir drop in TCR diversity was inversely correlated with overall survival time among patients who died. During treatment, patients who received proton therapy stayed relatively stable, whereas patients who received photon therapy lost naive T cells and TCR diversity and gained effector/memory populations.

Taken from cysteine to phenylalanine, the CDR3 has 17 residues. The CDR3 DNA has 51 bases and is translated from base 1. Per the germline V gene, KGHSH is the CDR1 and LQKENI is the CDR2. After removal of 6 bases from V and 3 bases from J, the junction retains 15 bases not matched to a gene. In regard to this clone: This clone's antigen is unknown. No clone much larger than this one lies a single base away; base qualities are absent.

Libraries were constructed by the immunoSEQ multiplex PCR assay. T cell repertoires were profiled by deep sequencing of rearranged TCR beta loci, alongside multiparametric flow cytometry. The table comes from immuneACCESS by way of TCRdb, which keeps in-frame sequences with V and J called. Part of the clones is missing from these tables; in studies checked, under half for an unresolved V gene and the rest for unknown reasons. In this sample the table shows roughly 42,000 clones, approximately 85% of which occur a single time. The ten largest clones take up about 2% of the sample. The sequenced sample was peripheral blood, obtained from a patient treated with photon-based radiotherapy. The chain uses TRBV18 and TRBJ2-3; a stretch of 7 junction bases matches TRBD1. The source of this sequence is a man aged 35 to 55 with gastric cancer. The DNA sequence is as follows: TGTGCCAGCTCGCGCGTCCGACAGGGAGTGAGGACAGATACGCAGTATTTT. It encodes CASSRVRQGVRTDTQYF.